These 29 T cell receptor beta chains share one sample of origin, sequenced in a study of T-cell reconstitution after alpha-beta-depleted transplantation in children. The library targeted TCRbeta and was prepared with unique molecular identifiers. TCRdb passed the PCR reads through MiXCR, listing each CDR3 protein once. The sample contains 97,000 or so distinct CDR3 sequences, 6% to 9% of which appear only once. The source material was PBMCs, sampled before TCRalphabeta/CD19-depleted stem cell transplant. The receptor set was obtained from a boy between 2 and 10 years old with acute lymphoblastic leukemia, due to receive a stem cell transplant.

The V call is TRBV5-1, the J call TRBJ2-1; TRBD2 is a possible D gene (5 bases). The CDR3 has 13 amino acids. Germline CDR1 reads SGHRS; CDR2 reads YFSETQ. V shed 4 bases and J shed 8 bases, with 13 bases lying between them. CDR3 sequence: CASSPLDFHEQFF. CDR3 nucleotides: TGCGCCAGCAGCCCCCTGGACTTCCATGAGCAGTTCTTC.

The rearrangement links TRBV14 to TRBJ2-1; no definite D call. The germline V gene encodes CDR1 SGHDN and CDR2 FVKESK. The CDR3 sequence is 14 residues long. With 1 base removed from V and 9 bases from J, the gap between germline ends came to 13 bases. CDR3 amino acids: CASSQALDELEQFF. The CDR3 region has the DNA TGTGCCAGCAGCCAAGCTCTGGACGAACTTGAGCAGTTCTTC.

This clonotype was observed at least ten times. The V call is TRBV6-5, the J call TRBJ2-3, with 13 positions matching TRBD2. This CDR3 region has 17 residues. In germline, CDR1 is MNHEY, CDR2 SVGAGI. V lost 4 bases and J lost 5; bases outside the gene matches: 9. The CDR3: CASSLTLAGGPGDTQYF. DNA of the CDR3: TGTGCCAGCAGTTTAACACTAGCGGGGGGGCCGGGAGATACGCAGTATTTT.

This clonotype was observed many times. The chain links TRBV5-1 to TRBJ2-1, with 10 bases lining up with TRBD2. Germline V CDR1 and CDR2: SGHRS, YFSETQ. CDR3 length: 14 amino acids. Losses at the gene ends were 4 bases for V and 6 bases for J; bases not matched to a gene: 4. CDR3 protein: CASSLSGGSNEQFF. In DNA form, the CDR3 reads TGCGCCAGCAGCCTTAGCGGGGGGAGCAATGAGCAGTTCTTC. The full variable domain, rest sourced from reference TRBV5-1 and TRBJ2-1, is KAGVTQTPRYLIKTRGQQVTLSCSPISGHRSVSWYQQTPGQGLQFLFEYFSETQRNKGNFPGRFSGRQFSNSRSEMNVSTLELGDSALYLCASSLSGGSNEQFFGPGTRLTVL.

This clonotype was detected ten times or more. The chain uses TRBV5-1 and TRBJ2-3; 8 nucleotides line up with TRBD1. J gave up 3 bases and V 6 bases, and 3 bases lay outside the gene matches. The CDR3 spans 13 residues. Per the germline V gene, CDR1 is SGHRS and CDR2 is YFSETQ. As DNA, the CDR3 is TGCGCCAGCATGGACAGGGTTACAGATACGCAGTATTTT. This translates into CASMDRVTDTQYF.

The CDR3 sequence: CASTGASEAFF. CDR3 bases: TGTGCCAGCACCGGGGCCAGTGAAGCTTTCTTT. The chain has TRBV6-6 and TRBJ1-1; D might be TRBD1 (5 bases). CDR1 is MNHNY, CDR2 SVGAGI, per germline (reference sequence). V was shortened by 7 bases and J by 7 bases, with 10 bases between the two germline ends. The CDR3 sequence is 11 residues long.

V is TRBV20-1 and J is TRBJ2-3, with D tentatively TRBD1 (6 bases). V shed 0 bases and J shed 7 bases, with 17 bases lying between them. The CDR3 consists of 15 residues. Germline values: CDR1 DFQATT, CDR2 SNEGSKA (reference sequence). The CDR3 nucleotides are TGCAGTGCTAGAGATCAGGGGTCCCCTTCCTATACGCAGTATTTT. Its translation: CSARDQGSPSYTQYF.

The sample holds many counts of this clonotype. J is TRBJ1-2 and V is TRBV20-1, with D perhaps TRBD1 (6 bases). V was clipped by 5 bases and J by 2 bases, with 12 bases between them. Germline CDR1 DFQATT, CDR2 SNEGSKA (reference sequence). CDR3 length equals 13 residues. The CDR3 is CSAGRDTNYGYTF. Written as DNA, the CDR3 is TGCAGTGCTGGACGGGACACCAACTATGGCTACACCTTC.

The sample holds many counts of this clonotype. V and J are TRBV6-2 or TRBV6-3 and TRBJ2-2, with D unclear. The CDR3 is 13 residues long. The germline V and J ends were trimmed by 0 bases and 5 bases, with 4 bases remaining between them. Per the germline V gene, CDR1 is MNHEY and CDR2 is SVGEGT. The CDR3 spells CASSYSETGELFF. The CDR3 DNA follows: TGTGCCAGCAGTTACTCCGAGACCGGGGAGCTGTTTTTT.

As concerns this clonotype: This CDR3 fails to terminate in the conserved phenylalanine or tryptophan, so it likely reflects a read error. The V gene is TRBV6-1, the J gene TRBJ2-7; 7 bases line up with TRBD1. The germline V gene has CDR1 MNHNS and CDR2 SASEGT. The length of the CDR3 is 15 residues. V was pared by 6 bases and J by 1 base, with 9 bases of the junction left unmatched. The CDR3: CASRRQGQTSYEQYS. DNA for the CDR3: TGTGCCAGCAGGCGGCAGGGACAGACTTCCTACGAGCAGTACTCC.

This clonotype has only a few counts. The chain has TRBV3-1 and TRBJ2-2; 7 bases match TRBD1. Germline lookup yields CDR1 LGHDT and CDR2 YNNKEL (reference sequence). Trimming took 8 bases from V and 4 from J; bases not matched to a gene: 7. The CDR3 is 14 amino acids. CDR3 sequence reads: CASRRAGGTGELFF. As DNA, the CDR3 is TGTGCCAGCCGCCGGGCAGGGGGCACCGGGGAGCTGTTTTTT.

This chain connects TRBV9 to TRBJ2-1; unclear D gene. The CDR3 runs to 15 residues. Between the trimmed V and J ends, which lost 4 bases and 8 bases, there was a span of 19 bases. Germline CDR1 reads SGDLS; CDR2 reads YYNGEE. For the CDR3, the DNA is TGTGCCAGCAGCCCTCCCCAGTCAGTGGTGGATGAGCAGTTCTTC. It is translated as CASSPPQSVVDEQFF.

This clonotype is categorized as medium-sized. The chain employs TRBV20-1 and TRBJ1-3, with D possibly TRBD1 on 5 matching bases. V was clipped by 5 bases and J by 7 bases, with 18 bases between them. The germline V gene has CDR1 DFQATT and CDR2 SNEGSKA (reference sequence). The CDR3 is 14 residues long. CDR3 DNA sequence: TGCAGTGCTCCCGAGGCAGGGATGTTGAACACCATATATTTT. This sequence encodes CSAPEAGMLNTIYF.

This clonotype was recorded a few times. The chain employs TRBV11-2 and TRBJ2-7; TRBD2 might be the D (6 bases). The V end lost 1 base, the J end lost 6 bases, and 22 bases lay between the germline ends. The CDR3 loop spans 17 amino acids. The germline CDR1 and CDR2 sequences are SGHAT and FQNNGV. CDR3 protein: CASSLVQVGEAHREQYF. CDR3 bases: TGTGCCAGCAGCTTAGTTCAGGTGGGGGAGGCCCATCGCGAGCAGTACTTC. The entire variable domain, with the rest obtained from reference TRBV11-2 and TRBJ2-7, is as follows: EAGVAQSPRYKIIEKRQSVAFWCNPISGHATLYWYQQILGQGPKLLIQFQNNGVVDDSQLPKDRFSAERLKGVDSTLKIQPAKLEDSAVYLCASSLVQVGEAHREQYFGPGTRLTVT.

The genes are TRBV6-1 and TRBJ2-1, with TRBD2 matching 9 bases. Trimming cost V 6 bases and J 7 bases; bases outside gene matches: 4. This CDR3 is built from 13 residues. Germline CDR1 reads MNHNS; CDR2 reads SASEGT. As DNA, the CDR3 is TGTGCCAGCAGCGGGCTAGCGGGGAATGAGCAGTTCTTC. Translation: CASSGLAGNEQFF.

This clonotype was counted ten times or more. The rearrangement uses TRBV2 and TRBJ2-2, with 7 bases identical to TRBD1. Germline CDR1 reads SNHLY; CDR2 reads FYNNEI. V dropped 8 bases and J dropped 1; count of bases not matched to a gene: 7. The CDR3 contains 15 residues. CDR3 in amino acids: CASLSGTVNTGELFF. The CDR3 region has the DNA TGTGCCAGCCTAAGTGGGACAGTGAACACCGGGGAGCTGTTTTTT.

This clonotype was observed many times. The chain couples TRBV6-1 to TRBJ2-3; 7 bases align to TRBD2. The CDR3 spans 15 residues. Per germline, CDR1 MNHNS and CDR2 SASEGT. Trimming cost V 6 bases and J 4 bases; bases outside gene matches: 10. CDR3: CASRPTAGEADTQYF. CDR3 nucleotide sequence: TGTGCCAGCAGACCTACCGCGGGGGAAGCAGATACGCAGTATTTT.

There are a few counts of this clonotype. The chain combines TRBV15 with TRBJ2-1; a weak D match, TRBD1 (6 bases). V dropped 3 bases and J dropped 7 bases, with 16 bases sitting between them. This CDR3 has 15 residues. Per germline, CDR1 LNHNV and CDR2 YYDKDF (reference sequence). CDR3 protein: CATSSNSGASNEQFF. The CDR3 DNA follows: TGTGCCACCAGCAGTAACTCAGGGGCTAGTAATGAGCAGTTCTTC. Looking up the rest from reference TRBV15 and TRBJ2-1 gives the full variable domain: DAMVIQNPRYQVTQFGKPVTLSCSQTLNHNVMYWYQQKSSQAPKLLFHYYDKDFNNEADTPDNFQSRRPNTSFCFLDIRSPGLGDTAMYLCATSSNSGASNEQFFGPGTRLTVL.

The V and J genes are TRBV2 and TRBJ1-2; 8 nucleotides match TRBD1. This CDR3 region has 13 residues. Trimming at V came to 6 bases and at J to 7 bases, leaving 7 bases not matched to a gene. The V gene's germline CDR1 is SNHLY and CDR2 FYNNEI. CDR3 sequence reads: CASSGQGWSGYTF. The CDR3 nucleotides read TGTGCCAGCAGCGGACAGGGATGGAGTGGCTACACCTTC.

The sample holds a few counts of this clonotype. This chain connects TRBV7-9 to TRBJ2-7; D is perhaps TRBD1 or TRBD2 (5 bases each). V was shortened by 2 bases and J by 5 bases, with 16 bases between the two germline ends. The germline V gene has CDR1 SEHNR and CDR2 FQNEAQ (reference sequence). The CDR3 sequence is 15 residues long. The CDR3 region is CASSLMGDQIHEQYF. CDR3 nucleotide sequence: TGTGCCAGCAGCTTAATGGGGGATCAAATCCACGAGCAGTACTTC.

The chain carries TRBV5-1 and TRBJ2-3; either TRBD1 or TRBD2 may fit D (5 bases each). Trimming left V 7 bases short and J 0 bases short, with 18 bases between. CDR3 length: 16 residues. Germline CDR1 reads SGHRS; CDR2 reads YFSETQ. The CDR3 nucleotides read TGCGCCAGCTTTCAATCCGGGACCACTAGCACAGATACGCAGTATTTT. Amino acids: CASFQSGTTSTDTQYF. Based on the CDR3 plus reference TRBV5-1 and TRBJ2-3, the full variable domain is KAGVTQTPRYLIKTRGQQVTLSCSPISGHRSVSWYQQTPGQGLQFLFEYFSETQRNKGNFPGRFSGRQFSNSRSEMNVSTLELGDSALYLCASFQSGTTSTDTQYFGPGTRLTVL.

This clonotype has a handful of counts. The chain carries TRBV29-1 and TRBJ1-5; D might be TRBD1 (5 bases). V lost 6 bases, J lost 2 bases, and 14 bases lay in between. Germline CDR1 SQVTM, CDR2 ANQGSEA. The CDR3 runs 14 residues. The CDR3 bases are TGCAGCGTCGCCCCGGGGGAACGCAATCAGCCCCAGCATTTT. Translation gives CSVAPGERNQPQHF.

This clonotype was counted only a few times. The V call is TRBV12-3 or TRBV12-4, the J call TRBJ2-1; perhaps D is TRBD1 or TRBD2 (5 bases each). V gave up 6 bases and J gave up 4 bases, with 16 bases separating them. The CDR3 extends over 15 amino acids. CDR3 DNA sequence: TGTGCCAGCAGCCCCGCCGGGACCGCGTACAATGAGCAGTTCTTC. Protein sequence: CASSPAGTAYNEQFF.

This clonotype was observed at least ten times. This rearrangement joins TRBV5-1 to TRBJ1-1; D is uncertain. This CDR3 has 13 amino acids. The V end was cut by 9 bases, the J end by 6 bases, with 18 bases between. Germline assignment: CDR1 SGHRS and CDR2 YFSETQ. CDR3 amino acids: CATKVAETAEAFF. In DNA form, the CDR3 reads TGCGCCACCAAGGTGGCGGAGACGGCTGAAGCTTTCTTT.

This clonotype was detected ten times or more. The chain couples TRBV7-9 to TRBJ2-7; D is perhaps TRBD1 (6 bases). V lost 5 bases and J 0 bases, leaving 20 bases between the germline ends. Germline CDR1 and CDR2: SEHNR and FQNEAQ (reference sequence). This CDR3 region has 17 residues. The CDR3 coding sequence is TGTGCCAGCAGCCCAGGCGGCAGGGGCGGCCTCTCCTACGAGCAGTACTTC. Protein product: CASSPGGRGGLSYEQYF. The complete variable domain, with remaining parts taken from reference TRBV7-9 and TRBJ2-7, reads DTGVSQNPRHKITKRGQNVTFRCDPISEHNRLYWYRQTLGQGPEFLTYFQNEAQLEKSRLLSDRFSAERPKGSFSTLEIQRTEQGDSAMYLCASSPGGRGGLSYEQYFGPGTRLTVT.

This clonotype has at least ten counts. J is TRBJ2-5 and V is TRBV7-2, with a tentative D call TRBD1 (6 bases). V lost 0 bases and J lost 7, with 12 bases in between. CDR3 length: 14 amino acids. CDR1 is SGHTA and CDR2 is FQGNSA in the germline V gene. The CDR3 here is CASSLATGEVTQYF. The CDR3 DNA reads TGTGCCAGCAGCTTAGCGACAGGAGAGGTGACCCAGTACTTC.

The chain couples TRBV6-2 or TRBV6-3 to TRBJ2-1; 8 positions match TRBD2. J lost 3 bases, V lost 8 bases, and 6 bases had no gene match. The CDR3 sequence is 14 residues long. Germline V lookup: CDR1 MNHEY, CDR2 SVGEGT. The chain's CDR3 is CASEGSGIYNEQFF. In DNA, the CDR3 is TGTGCCAGCGAGGGTAGCGGGATCTACAATGAGCAGTTCTTC.

CDR3 protein: CASSNGPPDLPAGNTIYF. In nucleotides, the CDR3 is TGTGCCTCCTCCAACGGCCCCCCCGATCTCCCGGCTGGAAACACCATATATTTT. This chain links TRBV3-1 with TRBJ1-3, with no clear D. Trimming shortened V by 11 bases and J by 2 bases, and 28 bases separated the two germline ends. Germline V CDR1 and CDR2: LGHDT, YNNKEL (reference sequence). CDR3 length: 18 residues.

This clonotype was seen repeatedly, ten times or more. This sequence joins TRBV6-4 and TRBJ2-1; tentatively, D is TRBD1 or TRBD2 (7 bases each). Trimming shortened V by 6 bases and J by 4 bases, and 16 bases separated the two germline ends. In germline, CDR1 is MRHNA, CDR2 SNTAGT. The CDR3 has 15 residues. Written as DNA, the CDR3 is TGTGCCAGCAGCTCTACAGGGGAGGGGTACAATGAGCAGTTCTTC. This codes for CASSSTGEGYNEQFF.